This record looks at one T cell receptor beta chain sequence and its context. The source of the sample is a study of T cells after yellow fever vaccination. Germline V gives CDR1 LGHDT, CDR2 YNNKEL (reference sequence). With 6 bases clipped from V and 14 bases from J, the junction kept 8 bases outside the gene matches. The CDR3 covers 12 residues. TCRdb fed the 5' RACE reads into MiXCR, producing one record per CDR3 protein. The sample contains 300,000 or so distinct CDR3 sequences, around 6.8% of which appear only once. The chain links TRBV3-1 to TRBJ2-3; 10 nucleotides match TRBD2. This sequence was found in a man aged 18 to 29 who received the YFV17D yellow fever vaccine. The sequences come from PBMCs, collected more than 40 days after the first yellow fever vaccination. The CDR3 DNA reads TGTGCCAGCAGGGCAGGGACTAGCGTGGCGTATTTT. It translates to CASRAGTSVAYF.